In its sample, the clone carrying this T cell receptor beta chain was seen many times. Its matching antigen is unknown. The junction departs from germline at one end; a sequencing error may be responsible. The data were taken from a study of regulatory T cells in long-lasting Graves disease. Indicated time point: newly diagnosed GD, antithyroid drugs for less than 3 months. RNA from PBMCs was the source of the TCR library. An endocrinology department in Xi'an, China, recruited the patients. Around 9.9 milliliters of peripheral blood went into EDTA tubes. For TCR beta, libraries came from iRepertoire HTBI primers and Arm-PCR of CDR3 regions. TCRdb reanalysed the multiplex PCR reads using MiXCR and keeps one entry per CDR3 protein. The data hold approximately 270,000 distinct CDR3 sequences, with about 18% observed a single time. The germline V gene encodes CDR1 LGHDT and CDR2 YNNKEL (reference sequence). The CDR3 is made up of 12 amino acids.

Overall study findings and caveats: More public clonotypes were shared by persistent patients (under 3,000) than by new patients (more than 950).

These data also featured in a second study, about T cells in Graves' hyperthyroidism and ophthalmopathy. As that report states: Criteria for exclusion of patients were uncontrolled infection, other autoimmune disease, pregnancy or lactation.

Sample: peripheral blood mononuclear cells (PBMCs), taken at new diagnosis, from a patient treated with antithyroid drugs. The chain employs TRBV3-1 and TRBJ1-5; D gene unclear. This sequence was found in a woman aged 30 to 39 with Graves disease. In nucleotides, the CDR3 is TGTGCCAACAGCCGTCTTGGGCAGCCCCAGCATTTT. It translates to CANSRLGQPQHF.